The 8 T cell receptor beta chains below come from one sample, sequenced in a study of response to subunit inactivated influenza vaccine. TCRdb fed the RT-PCR reads into MiXCR, producing one record per CDR3 protein. The sample lists hundreds of thousands of distinct CDR3 sequences, approximately 10% occurring once. The sample also formed part of further work on T cells expressing NK-cell markers. That source notes: A 5'RACE template switching approach incorporating UMIs was used to make TCR beta cDNA.

The sequencing used PBMCs from blood, collected on the day of vaccination. The receptors shown here come from a man aged 45 to 65 who received an inactivated influenza vaccine.

V and J are TRBV5-1 and TRBJ2-5; D gene ambiguous. This CDR3 is 14 amino acids long. CDR1 SGHRS and CDR2 YFSETQ come from the germline V gene. Trimming pared 3 bases from V and 0 bases from J, leaving 9 bases between. CDR3 DNA sequence: TGCGCCAGCAGCTCTGCTGAACACCAAGAGACCCAGTACTTC. It is translated as CASSSAEHQETQYF.

The V and J genes are TRBV20-1 and TRBJ1-6; no clear D. V was clipped by 4 bases and J by 0 bases, with 13 bases between them. Germline V gene sequence: CDR1 DFQATT, CDR2 SNEGSKA (reference sequence). This CDR3 is built from 16 residues. The CDR3 DNA follows: TGCAGTGCTACCTCGGACCGGAGCTCCTATAATTCACCCCTCCACTTT. Encoded protein: CSATSDRSSYNSPLHF.

The V and J genes are TRBV19 and TRBJ1-5; D is perhaps TRBD1 (5 bases). CDR3 size: 13 residues. CDR1 and CDR2 from the germline V gene are LNHDA and SQIVND (reference sequence). Trimming took off 8 bases at V and 7 bases at J, with 15 bases between the two ends. CDR3 coding DNA: TGTGCCAGTGGACAATCTAGTCGACAGCCCCAGCATTTT. Encoded protein: CASGQSSRQPQHF.

This clonotype was detected many times. Germline is not matched at one junction end, which may reflect a read error. DNA of the CDR3: TGCGCCAGCAGCCTCGGGACAGGCGGGTACAATGAGCAGTTCTTC. Its translation: CASSLGTGGYNEQFF. V usage is TRBV27 and J usage is TRBJ2-1, with 8 bases identical to TRBD1. The germline V gene encodes CDR1 MNHEY and CDR2 SMNVEV (reference sequence). The CDR3 extends over 15 amino acids.

The genes are TRBV5-1 and TRBJ1-6, with D perhaps TRBD1 (6 bases). CDR1 SGHRS and CDR2 YFSETQ come from the germline V gene. The CDR3 sequence is 16 residues long. V lost 0 bases and J lost 5, with 12 bases in between. The CDR3 DNA reads TGCGCCAGCAGCTTGGCCTGTGGACAGAATAATTCACCCCTCCACTTT. This translates into CASSLACGQNNSPLHF.

This chain connects TRBV6-1 to TRBJ2-3; TRBD2 matches at 9 bases. The length of the CDR3 is 13 residues. J lost 8 bases, V lost 7 bases, and 7 bases had no gene match. Germline CDR1 MNHNS, CDR2 SASEGT. The CDR3 sequence is CASTPAAGGTQYF. The CDR3 DNA sequence: TGTGCCAGCACCCCCGCAGCGGGAGGTACGCAGTATTTT.

This clonotype was detected a few times. V gene TRBV11-2 combines with J gene TRBJ2-1; TRBD2 matches at 7 bases. Germline trimming cut 5 bases from V and 1 base from J; bases unmatched to any gene: 14. The CDR3 extends over 18 amino acids. Germline V gene data show CDR1 as SGHAT and CDR2 as FQNNGV. The chain's CDR3 is CASSPRNLGGSSYNEQFF. The CDR3 nucleotides read TGTGCCAGCAGCCCGCGAAATTTGGGAGGGTCGTCCTACAATGAGCAGTTCTTC.

This chain uses TRBV5-1 with TRBJ2-5, with 7 positions matching TRBD2. After removal of 5 bases from V and 2 bases from J, the junction contained 6 bases not matched to a gene. CDR1 SGHRS and CDR2 YFSETQ come from the germline V gene. The CDR3 runs to 14 residues. Written as DNA, the CDR3 is TGCGCCAGCAGGACCGGGACTACGCAAGAGACCCAGTACTTC. This gives the protein CASRTGTTQETQYF.